This T cell receptor (beta chain) was obtained from a study of T cells in tuberculosis (dated by TCRdb to 2017 to 2018). As for the study more broadly: The study combined CD1B tetramers and high-throughput TCR immunosequencing to characterize T cells specific for the mycobacterial lipid antigen glucose monomycolate (GMM). IGRA-negative adolescents, IGRA-positive adolescents with latent tuberculosis and adults with active tuberculosis, roughly ten per group, were compared in a South African clinical cohort.

On this clone itself: Its antigen remains undetermined. No base-level quality is on record; no much larger clone is a single base apart.

At study entry, adolescents were screened for latent tuberculosis infection by tuberculin skin test and QuantiFERON-TB GOLD In-Tube IGRA. Unsorted cryopreserved PBMC were immunosequenced, covering on average approximately 100,000 T cells per clinical donor. Eleven high schools in the Worcester region of the Western Cape, South Africa, served as enrollment sites for adolescents aged 12 to 18 years. Some ten M. tuberculosis-infected adolescents and roughly ten uninfected adolescents were selected, with the two groups matched for age and sex. PBMC from adolescents were isolated by density centrifugation from freshly drawn heparinized blood and were then cryopreserved. Beyond this particular receptor, the publication reports: Clinical samples were selected based on the availability of cryopreserved specimens, with adults included as active tuberculosis cases and adolescents included as controls. An accuracy of 80% to 90% (AUROC roughly 0.87) was reached by a classifier using the diverse GMM-specific repertoire, compared with around 70% accuracy when GEM motif frequencies were used. Compared with IGRA-negative controls, TCR-alpha repertoires from active tuberculosis had smaller mean NN-distances to GMM-specific TCRs, which suggests that these TCRs underwent clonal expansion. The smaller NN-distances in active tuberculosis patients were driven in part by shorter CDR3-alpha lengths, while the difference seen for TCR-beta was not statistically significant.

The immunoSEQ multiplex PCR assay was used to generate TCR libraries, with TCR-beta and/or TCR-alpha/delta assays applied to each sample. The amplified TCR libraries were sequenced on the Illumina high-throughput platform. In the authors' own workflow: Clustering and dimensionality reduction relied on pairwise TCRdist distances among GMM-specific receptors from T cells that were either sorted ex vivo or expanded in vitro. Each clinical repertoire was scored by mean NN-distance, the average TCRdist to the nearest 10% of tetramer-positive reference sequences. To compute GEM TCR motif frequency, the fraction of unique TCRs matching known GEM sequences by V/J usage and CDR3 length was calculated. Active tuberculosis was classified by linear discriminant analysis with leave-one-out cross-validation, implemented in scikit-learn. What TCRdb holds here is the immuneACCESS table cut down to in-frame rearrangements. Part of the clones is not present; checked against another copy, under half of the missing clones reflect an unresolved V gene, and the others are unexplained. The DNA gave D and trimming, while V, J and clone size come from that table. The sample includes roughly 40,000 clones, with 95% observed a single time. The ten most abundant clones make up roughly 3.6% of the sample.

CDR1 SGDLS and CDR2 YYNGEE are derived from the germline V gene. The CDR3 has 15 amino acids, counting the end cysteine and phenylalanine. The entry retains the CDR3 DNA only, 45 bases that are in frame from base 1. V is trimmed back by 0 bases and J by 7 bases, and the junction contains 6 bases that no gene match accounts for. Recombination connected TRBV9 to TRBJ2-1; 8 junctional bases match TRBD2. The sample consisted of PBMCs. This clonotype was sampled from a donor aged 10 to 29 with latent tuberculosis or without tuberculosis infection. The bases read TGTGCCAGCAGCGTAGGAACGGGGGGGCGGAATGAGCAGTTCTTC. Its translation is CASSVGTGGRNEQFF.